Listed below are T cell receptor beta chains from one sample, sequenced in a study of response to subunit inactivated influenza vaccine. TCRdb fed the RT-PCR reads into MiXCR, producing one record per CDR3 protein. The table lists hundreds of thousands of distinct CDR3 sequences, approximately 17% of them singletons. The source material was PBMCs from blood, sampled around 5 days after vaccination. These receptors all stem from a man aged 45-65 years who received an inactivated influenza vaccine. The conserved cysteine and the conserved F or W are not part of the CDR3 here.

TRBV7-8 ASSLAAVQGSTGELF
TRBV12-3/TRBV12-4 ASSPLGRASYNEQF
TRBV7-9 ASSLVARGYEQY
TRBV28 ASSRRDREETQY
TRBV6-2/TRBV6-3 ASSYSAFPGGEQF
TRBV5-6 ASSFGVRGLF
TRBV27 ASSLYRTRLAFEQF
TRBV4-2 ASSRDRDNSNQPQH
TRBV4-3 ASSQDLGTAGYEQY
TRBV20-1 SAREAQGANQPQH
TRBV20-1 SATPGPPRLH
TRBV9 ASSVGPGGLNYEQY
TRBV11-2 ASSLGLAGLYEQY